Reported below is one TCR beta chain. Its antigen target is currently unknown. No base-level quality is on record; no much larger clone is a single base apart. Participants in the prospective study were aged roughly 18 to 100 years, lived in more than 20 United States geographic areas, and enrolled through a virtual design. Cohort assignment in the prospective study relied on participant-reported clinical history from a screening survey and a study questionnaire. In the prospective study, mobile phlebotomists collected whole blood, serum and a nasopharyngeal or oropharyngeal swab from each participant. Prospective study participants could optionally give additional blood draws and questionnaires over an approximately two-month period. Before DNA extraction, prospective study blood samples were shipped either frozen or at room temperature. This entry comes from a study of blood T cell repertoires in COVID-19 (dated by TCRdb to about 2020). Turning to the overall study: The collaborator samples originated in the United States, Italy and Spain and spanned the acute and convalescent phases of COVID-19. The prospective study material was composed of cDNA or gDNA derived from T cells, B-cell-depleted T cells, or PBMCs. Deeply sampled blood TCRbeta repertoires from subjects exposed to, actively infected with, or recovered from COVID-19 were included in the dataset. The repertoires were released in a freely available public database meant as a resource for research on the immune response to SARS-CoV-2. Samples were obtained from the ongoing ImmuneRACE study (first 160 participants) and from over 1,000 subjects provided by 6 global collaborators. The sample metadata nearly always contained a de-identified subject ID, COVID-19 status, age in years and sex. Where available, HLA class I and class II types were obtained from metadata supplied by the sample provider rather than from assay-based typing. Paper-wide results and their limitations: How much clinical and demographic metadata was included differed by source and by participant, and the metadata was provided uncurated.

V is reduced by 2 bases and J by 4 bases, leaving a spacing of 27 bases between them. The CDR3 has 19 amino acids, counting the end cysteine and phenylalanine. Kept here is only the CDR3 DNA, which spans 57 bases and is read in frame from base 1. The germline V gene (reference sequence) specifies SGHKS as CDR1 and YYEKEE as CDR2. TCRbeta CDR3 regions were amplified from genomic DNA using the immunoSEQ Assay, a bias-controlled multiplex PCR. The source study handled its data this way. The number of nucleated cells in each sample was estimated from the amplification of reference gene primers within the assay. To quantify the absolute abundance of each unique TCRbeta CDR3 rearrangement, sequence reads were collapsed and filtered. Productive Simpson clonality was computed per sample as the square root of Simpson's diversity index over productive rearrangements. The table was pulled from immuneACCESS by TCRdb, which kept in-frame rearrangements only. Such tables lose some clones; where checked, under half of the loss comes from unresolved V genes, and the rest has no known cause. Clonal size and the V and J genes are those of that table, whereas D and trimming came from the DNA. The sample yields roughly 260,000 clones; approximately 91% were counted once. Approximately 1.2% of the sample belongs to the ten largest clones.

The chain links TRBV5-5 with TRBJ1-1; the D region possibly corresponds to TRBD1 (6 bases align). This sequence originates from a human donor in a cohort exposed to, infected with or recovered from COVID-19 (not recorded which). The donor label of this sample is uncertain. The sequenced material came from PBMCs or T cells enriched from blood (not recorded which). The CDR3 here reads CASSLLGSFRAGAGTEAFF. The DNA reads TGTGCCAGCAGCTTACTGGGGAGTTTTCGGGCAGGGGCAGGCACTGAAGCTTTCTTT.